Each of the 15 T cell receptor beta chains below was sequenced from the same sample in a study of cytomegalovirus exposure and HLA in healthy donors listed by TCRdb under 2017. Preparation of the library involved the immunoSEQ multiplex PCR assay. The multiplex PCR relied on a mix of 60 forward primers for TCR Vbeta segments and 13 reverse primers for TCR Jbeta segments. TCRdb obtained this table from immuneACCESS and retained in-frame rearrangements with V and J assigned. These tables miss some clones; where compared with another copy, unresolved V genes account for less than half of the shortfall, and the remainder is unexplained. This sample holds under 130,000 clones; 65% to 85% were observed only once. The ten largest account for about 6.3% of the sample. Sequencing used PBMCs. The receptors were gathered from a man aged 18 to 30 in good health and CMV-seronegative.

This clone was detected once. V is TRBV6-1 and J is TRBJ1-3, with D maybe TRBD1 (5 bases). V lost 2 bases and J 0 bases, leaving 11 bases between the germline ends. CDR3 length equals 16 residues. Germline V CDR1 and CDR2: MNHNS, SASEGT. CDR3 nucleotides: TGTGCCAGCAGTGAAAGGGGCTGGAGCTCTGGAAACACCATATATTTT. This gives the protein CASSERGWSSGNTIYF.

The V gene is TRBV6-6, the J gene TRBJ1-2; 8 bases align to TRBD1. CDR1 is MNHNY and CDR2 is SVGAGI in the germline V gene (reference sequence). V lost 2 bases and J lost 4; bases outside the gene matches: 6. There are 15 residues in the CDR3. The CDR3 region is CASSYRPGGGYGYTF. The DNA for the CDR3 is TGTGCCAGCAGTTACAGGCCAGGGGGCGGCTATGGCTACACCTTC.

The chain links TRBV7-3 to TRBJ2-1; D perhaps matches TRBD2 (6 bases). V lost 2 bases and J 2 bases, leaving 16 bases between the germline ends. The CDR3 is made up of 17 amino acids. Per the germline V gene, CDR1 is SGHTA and CDR2 is FQGTGA. The CDR3 coding sequence is TGTGCCAGCAGCTTATTTCCCGGGAGCGAAGCCTACAATGAGCAGTTCTTC. Translating gives CASSLFPGSEAYNEQFF.

CDR3 in amino acids: CASREPGTGMPQPQHF. CDR3 DNA: TGTGCCAGCAGAGAACCCGGGACAGGGATGCCTCAGCCCCAGCATTTT. V gene TRBV28 combines with J gene TRBJ1-5, with 9 positions matching TRBD1. Germline assignment: CDR1 MDHEN and CDR2 SYDVKM. This CDR3 is built from 16 residues. Trimming took 6 bases from V and 6 from J; bases not matched to a gene: 12.

This chain uses TRBV6-5 with TRBJ2-1, with D possibly being TRBD2 (6 bases). The CDR3 covers 13 residues. Trimming shortened V by 8 bases and J by 2 bases, and 10 bases separated the two germline ends. Germline V gene lookup returns CDR1 MNHEY and CDR2 SVGAGI. In nucleotides, the CDR3 is TGTGCCAGCTCCCGGACTACCTACAATGAGCAGTTCTTC. This gives the protein CASSRTTYNEQFF.

The gene calls are TRBV28 and TRBJ2-7, with 11 bases aligning to TRBD2. Germline loops: CDR1 MDHEN, CDR2 SYDVKM. The CDR3 has 15 amino acids. V gave up 6 bases and J gave up 0 bases; unmatched junction bases: 4. The CDR3 region is CASRRLAGLSYEQYF. The DNA of the CDR3 is TGTGCCAGCAGGCGACTAGCGGGACTCTCCTACGAGCAGTACTTC. Drawing the rest from reference TRBV28 and TRBJ2-7, the complete variable domain is DVKVTQSSRYLVKRTGEKVFLECVQDMDHENMFWYRQDPGLGLRLIYFSYDVKMKEKGDIPEGYSVSREKKERFSLILESASTNQTSMYLCASRRLAGLSYEQYFGPGTRLTVT.

This sequence joins TRBV7-9 and TRBJ1-1, with D possibly matching TRBD1 (5 bases). V was trimmed by 3 bases and J by 13 bases, leaving 18 bases between them. The CDR3 spans 13 residues. Per the germline V gene, CDR1 is SEHNR and CDR2 is FQNEAQ (reference sequence). Here the CDR3 DNA reads TGTGCCAGCAGCTTTATCCTCGGGGGTTACGATTTCTTT. This gives the protein CASSFILGGYDFF.

This sequence joins TRBV2 and TRBJ2-7; perhaps TRBD2 as D (5 bases). The CDR3 length is 11 residues. With 6 bases removed from V and 4 bases from J, the gap between germline ends came to 7 bases. CDR1 and CDR2 from the germline V gene are SNHLY and FYNNEI. The CDR3 reads CASSGEYEQYF. CDR3 nucleotide sequence: TGTGCCAGCAGCGGGGAGTACGAGCAGTACTTC.

The chain has TRBV6-1 and TRBJ1-5; D perhaps matches TRBD1 (5 bases). The CDR3 contains 13 residues. Germline CDR1 reads MNHNS; CDR2 reads SASEGT. Trimming took off 3 bases at V and 3 bases at J, with 6 bases between the two ends. The CDR3 loop is CASSDRANQPQHF. In nucleotides, the CDR3 is TGTGCCAGCAGTGACAGGGCCAATCAGCCCCAGCATTTT.

The chain employs TRBV14 and TRBJ2-7, with 11 bases identical to TRBD2. V dropped 4 bases and J dropped 3; count of bases not matched to a gene: 2. The germline V gene encodes CDR1 SGHDN and CDR2 FVKESK. CDR3 length: 14 residues. As DNA, the CDR3 is TGTGCCAGCAGCCCCCTAGCGGGAGGCTACGAGCAGTACTTC. Translation: CASSPLAGGYEQYF.

The V call is TRBV2, the J call TRBJ2-2, with D unclear. The V and J ends lost 7 bases and 6 bases respectively, with 12 bases between them. The CDR3 has 13 amino acids. Germline lookup yields CDR1 SNHLY and CDR2 FYNNEI. Here the CDR3 reads CASTPQFPGELFF. The CDR3 coding sequence is TGTGCCAGCACCCCACAGTTTCCCGGGGAGCTGTTTTTT.

The chain joins TRBV10-2 to TRBJ1-1; a weak D match, TRBD1 (6 bases). The CDR3 length is 15 residues. From germline, CDR1 is WSHSY and CDR2 SAAADI. V was clipped by 6 bases and J by 4 bases, with 18 bases between them. In DNA, the CDR3 is TGCGCCAGCAGACAAGGGGGGGGAGGGGGCACTGAAGCTTTCTTT. Amino acids: CASRQGGGGGTEAFF.

V usage is TRBV14 and J usage is TRBJ2-7, with 8 bases aligning to TRBD2. The CDR3 is 17 amino acids. Germline V gene data show CDR1 as SGHDN and CDR2 as FVKESK. Trimming removed 3 bases from V and 1 base from J; junction bases left unmatched: 11. CDR3 sequence reads: CASSQNPGLGTSYEQYF. The CDR3 nucleotides are TGTGCCAGCAGCCAGAATCCGGGACTAGGGACTTCCTACGAGCAGTACTTC.

The rearrangement joins TRBV7-9 to TRBJ1-2; 11 bases line up with TRBD1. The CDR3 has 14 amino acids. Germline trimming cut 5 bases from V and 6 bases from J; bases unmatched to any gene: 5. Germline loops: CDR1 SEHNR, CDR2 FQNEAQ (reference sequence). Here the CDR3 reads CASSPRDRGDGYTF. CDR3 in DNA: TGTGCCAGCAGCCCCCGGGACAGGGGGGATGGCTACACCTTC.

The J gene is TRBJ2-1, the V gene TRBV10-3, with D perhaps matching TRBD2 (5 bases). The CDR3 loop spans 13 amino acids. Germline V gene data show CDR1 as ENHRY and CDR2 as SYGVKD. V dropped 4 bases and J dropped 10 bases, with 14 bases sitting between them. As DNA, the CDR3 is TGTGCCATCAGTGGGACTTCAGAGTACGAGCAGTTCTTC. Protein sequence: CAISGTSEYEQFF.